A few counts support the clone carrying this TCR beta chain. The CDR3 loop spans 16 amino acids. Germline CDR1 is SEHNR and CDR2 is FQNEAQ (reference sequence). V gave up 4 bases and J gave up 2 bases, with 16 bases separating them. The record originates from a study of T-cell memory formation after mild COVID-19. TCRdb processed the 5' RACE reads anew with MiXCR; each CDR3 protein has one entry. The sample includes about 320,000 distinct CDR3 sequences, around 15% of them seen just once. This sequence was found in a man aged 18 to 30 who had mild COVID-19 (a few samples of this study predate the infection). Cell type and time point are not known. This chain uses TRBV7-9 with TRBJ2-3, with no clear D. Sequenced input: PBMCs or a T cell subset sorted from them (not recorded which). The CDR3 DNA reads as TGTGCCAGCAGCTCACAGTATCTAAGGGCCACAGATACGCAGTATTTT. Protein: CASSSQYLRATDTQYF. The full variable domain, rest sourced from reference TRBV7-9 and TRBJ2-3, is DTGVSQNPRHKITKRGQNVTFRCDPISEHNRLYWYRQTLGQGPEFLTYFQNEAQLEKSRLLSDRFSAERPKGSFSTLEIQRTEQGDSAMYLCASSSQYLRATDTQYFGPGTRLTVL.